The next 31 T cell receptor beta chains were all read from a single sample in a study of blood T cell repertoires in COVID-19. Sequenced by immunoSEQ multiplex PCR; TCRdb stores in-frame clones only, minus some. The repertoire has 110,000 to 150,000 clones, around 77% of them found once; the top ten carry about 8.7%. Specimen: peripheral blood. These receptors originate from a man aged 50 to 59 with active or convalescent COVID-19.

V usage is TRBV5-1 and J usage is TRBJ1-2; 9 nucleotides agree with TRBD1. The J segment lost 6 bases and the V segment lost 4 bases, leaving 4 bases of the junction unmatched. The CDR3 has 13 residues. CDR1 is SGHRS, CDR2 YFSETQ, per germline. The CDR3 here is CASSPTGGDGYTF. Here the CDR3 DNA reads TGCGCCAGCAGCCCTACAGGGGGCGATGGCTACACCTTC.

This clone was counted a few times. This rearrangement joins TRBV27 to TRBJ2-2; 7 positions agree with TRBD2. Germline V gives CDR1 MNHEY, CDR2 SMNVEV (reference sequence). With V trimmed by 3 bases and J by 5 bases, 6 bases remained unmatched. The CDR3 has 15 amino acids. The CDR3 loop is CASSFGGSGTGELFF. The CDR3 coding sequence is TGTGCCAGCAGTTTCGGCGGGAGTGGGACCGGGGAGCTGTTTTTT.

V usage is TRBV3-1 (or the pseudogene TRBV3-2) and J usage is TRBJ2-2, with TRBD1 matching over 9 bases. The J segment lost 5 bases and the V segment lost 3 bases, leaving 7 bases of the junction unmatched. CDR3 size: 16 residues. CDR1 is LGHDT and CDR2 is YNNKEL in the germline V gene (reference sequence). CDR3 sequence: CASSHPGQGITGELFF. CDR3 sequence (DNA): TGTGCCAGCAGCCACCCGGGACAGGGCATAACCGGGGAGCTGTTTTTT.

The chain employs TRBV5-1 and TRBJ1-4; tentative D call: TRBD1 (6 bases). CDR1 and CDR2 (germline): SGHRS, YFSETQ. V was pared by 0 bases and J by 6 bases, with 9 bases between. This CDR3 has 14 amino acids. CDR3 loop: CASSLGDNHEKLFF. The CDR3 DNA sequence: TGCGCCAGCAGCTTGGGGGACAACCATGAAAAACTGTTTTTT. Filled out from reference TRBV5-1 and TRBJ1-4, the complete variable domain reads KAGVTQTPRYLIKTRGQQVTLSCSPISGHRSVSWYQQTPGQGLQFLFEYFSETQRNKGNFPGRFSGRQFSNSRSEMNVSTLELGDSALYLCASSLGDNHEKLFFGSGTQLSVL.

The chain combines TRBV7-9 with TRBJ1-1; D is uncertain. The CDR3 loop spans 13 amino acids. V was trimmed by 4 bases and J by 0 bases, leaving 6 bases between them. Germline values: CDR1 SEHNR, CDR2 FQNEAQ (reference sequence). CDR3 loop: CASSSIVNTEAFF. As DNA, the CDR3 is TGTGCCAGCAGCTCCATAGTGAACACTGAAGCTTTCTTT.

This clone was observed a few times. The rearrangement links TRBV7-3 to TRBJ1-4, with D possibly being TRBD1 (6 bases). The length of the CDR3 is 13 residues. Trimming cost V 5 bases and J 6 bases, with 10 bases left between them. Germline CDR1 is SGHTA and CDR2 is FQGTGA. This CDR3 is CASSQGKDEKLFF. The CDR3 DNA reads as TGTGCCAGCAGCCAGGGGAAAGATGAAAAACTGTTTTTT. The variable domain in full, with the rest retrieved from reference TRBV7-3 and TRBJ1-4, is GAGVSQTPSNKVTEKGKYVELRCDPISGHTALYWYRQSLGQGPEFLIYFQGTGAADDSGLPNDRFFAVRPEGSVSTLKIQRTERGDSAVYLCASSQGKDEKLFFGSGTQLSVL.

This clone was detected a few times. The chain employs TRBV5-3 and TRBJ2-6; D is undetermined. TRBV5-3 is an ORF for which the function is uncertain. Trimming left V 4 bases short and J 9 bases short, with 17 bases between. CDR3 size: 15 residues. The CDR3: CARSPEGVRDNVLTF. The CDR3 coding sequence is TGTGCCAGAAGCCCCGAAGGAGTTAGAGACAACGTCCTGACTTTC.

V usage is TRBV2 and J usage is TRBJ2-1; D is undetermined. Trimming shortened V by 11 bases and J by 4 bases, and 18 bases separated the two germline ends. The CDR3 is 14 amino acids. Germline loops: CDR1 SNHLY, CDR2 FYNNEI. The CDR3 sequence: CAVWVSNGYNEQFF. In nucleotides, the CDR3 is TGTGCCGTCTGGGTGAGCAACGGGTACAATGAGCAGTTCTTC.

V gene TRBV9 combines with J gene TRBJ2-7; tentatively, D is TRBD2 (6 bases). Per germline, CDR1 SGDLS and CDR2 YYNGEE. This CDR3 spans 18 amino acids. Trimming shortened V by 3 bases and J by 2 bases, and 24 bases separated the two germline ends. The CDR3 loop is CASSAGPLAPINPYEQYF. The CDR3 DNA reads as TGTGCCAGCAGCGCGGGGCCTCTAGCGCCGATTAACCCCTACGAGCAGTACTTC.

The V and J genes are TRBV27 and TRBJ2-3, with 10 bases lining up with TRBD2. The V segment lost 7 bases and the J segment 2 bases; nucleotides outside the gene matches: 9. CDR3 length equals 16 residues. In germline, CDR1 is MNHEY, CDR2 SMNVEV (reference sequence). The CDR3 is CASTPGLAAPTDTQYF. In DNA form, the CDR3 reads TGTGCCAGCACCCCCGGACTAGCGGCCCCCACAGATACGCAGTATTTT.

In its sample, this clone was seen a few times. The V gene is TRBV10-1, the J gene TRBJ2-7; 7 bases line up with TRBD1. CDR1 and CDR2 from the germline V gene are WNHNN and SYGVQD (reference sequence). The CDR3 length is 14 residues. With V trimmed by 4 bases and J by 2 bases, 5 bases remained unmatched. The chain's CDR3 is CASSASGQTYEQYF. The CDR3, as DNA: TGCGCCAGCAGTGCCTCGGGACAGACCTACGAGCAGTACTTC.

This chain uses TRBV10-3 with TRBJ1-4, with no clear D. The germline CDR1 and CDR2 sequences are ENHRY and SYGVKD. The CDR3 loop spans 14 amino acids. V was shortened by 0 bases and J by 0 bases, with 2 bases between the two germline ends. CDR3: CAISESATNEKLFF. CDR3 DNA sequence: TGTGCCATCAGTGAGTCCGCAACTAATGAAAAACTGTTTTTT.

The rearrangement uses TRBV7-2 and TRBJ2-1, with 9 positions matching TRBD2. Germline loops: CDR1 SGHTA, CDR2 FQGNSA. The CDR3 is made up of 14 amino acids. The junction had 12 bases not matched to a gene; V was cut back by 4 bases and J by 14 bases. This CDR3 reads CASSSVAPGLAEFF. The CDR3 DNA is TGTGCCAGCAGCTCAGTGGCCCCGGGACTAGCTGAGTTCTTC. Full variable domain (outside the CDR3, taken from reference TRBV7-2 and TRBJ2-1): GAGVSQSPSNKVTEKGKDVELRCDPISGHTALYWYRQSLGQGLEFLIYFQGNSAPDKSGLPSDRFSAERTGGSVSTLTIQRTQQEDSAVYLCASSSVAPGLAEFFGPGTRLTVL.

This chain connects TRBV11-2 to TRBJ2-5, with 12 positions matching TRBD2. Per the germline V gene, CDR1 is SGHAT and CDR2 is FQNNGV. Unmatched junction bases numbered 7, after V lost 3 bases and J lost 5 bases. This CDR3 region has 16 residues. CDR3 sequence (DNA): TGTGCCAGCAGCTTGCGACTAGCGGGAGTTTTTGAGACCCAGTACTTC. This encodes CASSLRLAGVFETQYF.

The CDR3 region has the DNA TGCGGGGAGGATTCGGAGACTGAAGCTTTCTTT. Protein product: CGEDSETEAFF. The chain has TRBV20-1 and TRBJ1-1; D uncertain. In germline, CDR1 is DFQATT, CDR2 SNEGSKA (reference sequence). The CDR3 contains 11 residues.

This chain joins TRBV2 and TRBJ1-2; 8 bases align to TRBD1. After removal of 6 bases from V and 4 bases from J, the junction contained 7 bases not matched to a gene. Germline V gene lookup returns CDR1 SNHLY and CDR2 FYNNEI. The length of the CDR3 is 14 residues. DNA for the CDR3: TGTGCCAGCAGCCTGGACAGGGTCGGCTATGGCTACACCTTC. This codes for CASSLDRVGYGYTF.

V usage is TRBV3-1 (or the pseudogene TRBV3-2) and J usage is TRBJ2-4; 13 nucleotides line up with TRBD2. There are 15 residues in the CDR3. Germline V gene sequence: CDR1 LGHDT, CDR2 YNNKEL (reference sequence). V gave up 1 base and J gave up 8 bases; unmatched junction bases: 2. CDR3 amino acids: CASSQVGLAGDIQYF. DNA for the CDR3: TGTGCCAGCAGCCAAGTCGGACTAGCGGGAGACATTCAGTACTTC.

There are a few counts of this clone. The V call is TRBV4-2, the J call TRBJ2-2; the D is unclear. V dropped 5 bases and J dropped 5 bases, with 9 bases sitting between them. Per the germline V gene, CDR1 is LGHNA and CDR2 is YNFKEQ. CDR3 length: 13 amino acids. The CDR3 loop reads CASSWRRTGELFF. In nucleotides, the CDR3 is TGTGCCAGCAGCTGGCGGCGGACCGGGGAGCTGTTTTTT.

The CDR3 DNA is TGTGCCAGCAGCTTGGGCCACTCCTACGAGCAGTACTTC. This sequence encodes CASSLGHSYEQYF. J is TRBJ2-7 and V is TRBV7-8; D remains ambiguous. CDR3 length: 13 residues. The V end was cut by 3 bases, the J end by 0 bases, with 6 bases between. Germline V lookup: CDR1 SGHVS, CDR2 FQNEAQ.

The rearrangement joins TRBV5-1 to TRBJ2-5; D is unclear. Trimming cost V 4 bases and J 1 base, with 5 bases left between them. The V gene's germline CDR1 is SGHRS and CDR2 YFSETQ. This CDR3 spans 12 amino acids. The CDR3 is CASSESQETQYF. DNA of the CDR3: TGCGCCAGCAGCGAGTCCCAAGAGACCCAGTACTTC.

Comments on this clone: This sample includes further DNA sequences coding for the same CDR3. CDR3 bases: TGCAGCGTTGAGGACAGTTTCACAGATACGCAGTATTTT. This sequence encodes CSVEDSFTDTQYF. This chain joins TRBV29-1 and TRBJ2-3; D may be TRBD1 (6 bases). The ends were cut back, 3 bases at V and 2 bases at J, with 9 bases in the middle. There are 13 residues in the CDR3. Germline CDR1 SQVTM, CDR2 ANQGSEA.

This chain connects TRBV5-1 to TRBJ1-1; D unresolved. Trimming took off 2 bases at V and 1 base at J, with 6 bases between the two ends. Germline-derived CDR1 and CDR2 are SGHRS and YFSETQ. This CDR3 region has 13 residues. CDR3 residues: CASSLARNTEAFF. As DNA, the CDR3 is TGCGCCAGCAGCTTAGCTCGGAACACTGAAGCTTTCTTT.

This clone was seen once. The CDR3 region is CASSLGQGSGELFF. The CDR3 nucleotides read TGTGCCAGCAGCCTCGGACAGGGGTCCGGGGAGCTGTTTTTT. The chain has TRBV3-1 (or the pseudogene TRBV3-2) and TRBJ2-2, with 9 bases matching TRBD1. The trim removed 4 bases at V and 6 bases at J, leaving 3 bases unmatched. The CDR3 is 14 residues long. Per the germline V gene, CDR1 is LGHDT and CDR2 is YNNKEL (reference sequence).

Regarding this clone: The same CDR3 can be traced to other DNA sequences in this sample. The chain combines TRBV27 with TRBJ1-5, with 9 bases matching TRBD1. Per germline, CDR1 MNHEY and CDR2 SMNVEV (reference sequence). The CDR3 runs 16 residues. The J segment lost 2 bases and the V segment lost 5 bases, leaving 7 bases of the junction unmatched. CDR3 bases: TGTGCCAGCAGTCTTTCCAGGACAGGGGGCAATCAGCCCCAGCATTTT. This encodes CASSLSRTGGNQPQHF.

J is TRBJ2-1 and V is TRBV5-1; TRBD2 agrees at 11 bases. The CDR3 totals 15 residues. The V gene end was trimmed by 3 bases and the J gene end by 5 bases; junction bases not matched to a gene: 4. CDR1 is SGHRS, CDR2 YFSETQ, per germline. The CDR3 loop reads CASSSPGLADNEQFF. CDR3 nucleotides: TGCGCCAGCAGCTCTCCGGGACTAGCGGACAATGAGCAGTTCTTC. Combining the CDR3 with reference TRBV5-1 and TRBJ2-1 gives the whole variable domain KAGVTQTPRYLIKTRGQQVTLSCSPISGHRSVSWYQQTPGQGLQFLFEYFSETQRNKGNFPGRFSGRQFSNSRSEMNVSTLELGDSALYLCASSSPGLADNEQFFGPGTRLTVL.

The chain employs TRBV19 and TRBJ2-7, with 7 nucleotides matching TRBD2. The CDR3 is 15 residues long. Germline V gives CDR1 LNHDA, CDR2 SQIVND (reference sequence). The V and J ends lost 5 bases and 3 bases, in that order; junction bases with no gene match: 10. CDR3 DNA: TGTGCCAGTAGTCTCCAAGCGGGGATGGTCTACGAGCAGTACTTC. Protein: CASSLQAGMVYEQYF.

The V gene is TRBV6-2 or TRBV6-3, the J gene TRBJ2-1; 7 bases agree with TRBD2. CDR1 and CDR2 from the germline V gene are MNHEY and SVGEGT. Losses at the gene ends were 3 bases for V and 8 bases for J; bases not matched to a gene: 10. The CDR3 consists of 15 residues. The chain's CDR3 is CASSYWGGTDDEQFF. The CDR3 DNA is TGTGCCAGCAGTTATTGGGGAGGGACTGACGATGAGCAGTTCTTC.

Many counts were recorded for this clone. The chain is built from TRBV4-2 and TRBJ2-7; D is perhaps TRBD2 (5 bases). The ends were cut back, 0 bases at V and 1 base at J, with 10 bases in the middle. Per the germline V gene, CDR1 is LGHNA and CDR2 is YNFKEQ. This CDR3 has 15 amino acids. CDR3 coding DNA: TGTGCCAGCAGCCAAGACGGAGGAGTTTCCTACGAGCAGTACTTC. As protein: CASSQDGGVSYEQYF.

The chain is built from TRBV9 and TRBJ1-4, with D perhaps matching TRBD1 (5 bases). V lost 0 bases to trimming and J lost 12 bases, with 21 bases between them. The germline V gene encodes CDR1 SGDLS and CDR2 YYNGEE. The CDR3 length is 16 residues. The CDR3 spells CASSVGVQGVGGELFF. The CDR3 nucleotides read TGTGCCAGCAGCGTAGGGGTGCAGGGCGTCGGCGGTGAACTGTTTTTT.

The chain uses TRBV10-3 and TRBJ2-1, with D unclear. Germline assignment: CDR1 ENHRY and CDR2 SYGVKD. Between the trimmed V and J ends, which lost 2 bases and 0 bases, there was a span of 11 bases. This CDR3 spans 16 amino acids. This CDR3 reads CAISEDGRSSYNEQFF. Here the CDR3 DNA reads TGTGCCATCAGTGAGGACGGAAGGAGCTCCTACAATGAGCAGTTCTTC.

The DNA for the CDR3 is TGTGCCACCAGCAGAGATCAGGTAGAACGCGAGCAGTACTTC. This sequence encodes CATSRDQVEREQYF. V and J are TRBV15 and TRBJ2-7; D unresolved. V dropped 0 bases and J dropped 6 bases, with 12 bases sitting between them. This CDR3 spans 14 amino acids. Germline CDR1 is LNHNV and CDR2 is YYDKDF (reference sequence).